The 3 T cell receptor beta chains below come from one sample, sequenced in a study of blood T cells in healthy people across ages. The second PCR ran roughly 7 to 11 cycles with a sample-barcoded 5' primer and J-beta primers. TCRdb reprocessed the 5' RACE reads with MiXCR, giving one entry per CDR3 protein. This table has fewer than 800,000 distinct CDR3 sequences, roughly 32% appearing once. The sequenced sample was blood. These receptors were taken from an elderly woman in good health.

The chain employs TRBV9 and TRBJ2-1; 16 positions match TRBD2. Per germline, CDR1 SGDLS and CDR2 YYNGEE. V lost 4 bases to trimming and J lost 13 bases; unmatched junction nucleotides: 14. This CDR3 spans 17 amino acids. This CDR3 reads CASSIGTSGGVQGTQFF. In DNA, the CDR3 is TGTGCCAGCAGCATCGGGACTAGCGGGGGGGTTCAAGGGACCCAGTTCTTC.

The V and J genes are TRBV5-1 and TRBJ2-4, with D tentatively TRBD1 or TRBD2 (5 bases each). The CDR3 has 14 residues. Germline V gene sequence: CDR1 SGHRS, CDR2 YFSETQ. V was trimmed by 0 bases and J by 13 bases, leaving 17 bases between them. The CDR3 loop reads CASSLDVGPREQYF. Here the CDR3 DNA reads TGCGCCAGCAGCTTGGATGTGGGGCCGAGGGAGCAGTACTTC.

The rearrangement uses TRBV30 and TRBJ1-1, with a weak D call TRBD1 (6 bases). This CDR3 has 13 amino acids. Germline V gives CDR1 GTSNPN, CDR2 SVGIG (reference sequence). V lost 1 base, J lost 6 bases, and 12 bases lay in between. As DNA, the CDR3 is TGTGCCTGGAGTGCGGGGGCTAATTCTGAAGCTTTCTTT. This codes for CAWSAGANSEAFF. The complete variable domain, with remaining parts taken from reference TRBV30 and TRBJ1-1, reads SQTIHQWPATLVQPVGSPLSLECTVEGTSNPNLYWYRQAAGRGLQLLFYSVGIGQISSEVPQNLSASRPQDRQFILSSKKLLLSDSGFYLCAWSAGANSEAFFGQGTRLTVV.